This is a list of T cell receptor beta chains from one sample in a study of STAT5B mutations in CD4+ large granular lymphocyte leukemia. This table comes from immunoSEQ multiplex PCR, and its TCRdb copy is limited to in-frame clones, with some not included. The sample gives around 30,000 clones, roughly four fifths of which show up once; roughly 2.3% is in the top ten. The sequenced sample consisted of CD4+ T cells from blood buffy coats. Receptors originate from a human donor in good health. The CDR3 runs from the conserved cysteine through the conserved F or W. Each record gives: CDR3 protein, CDR3 DNA, clone size, J gene, D gene, CDR3 length, V gene. The D gene is left open where the match is weak. Where a row states a size, it is once, few, many or the class of an expanded clone; other rows omit it.

CSAPGLGNEQYF | TGCAGCGCCCCGGGATTGGGGAACGAGCAGTACTTC | NA | TRBJ2-7 | NA | 12 | TRBV29-1
CAGRQGAYGYTF | TGTGCCGGCAGACAGGGGGCGTATGGCTACACCTTC | NA | TRBJ1-2 | TRBD1 | 12 | TRBV7-9
CASSREIYEQYF | TGTGCCAGCAGCAGAGAGATTTACGAGCAGTACTTC | NA | TRBJ2-7 | NA | 12 | TRBV2
CASSLRGLRTEAFF | TGTGCCAGCAGCCTCAGGGGGCTAAGGACTGAAGCTTTCTTT | NA | TRBJ1-1 | TRBD1 | 14 | TRBV27
CASSPRTGNYEQYF | TGTGCCAGCAGTCCGCGGACAGGGAACTACGAGCAGTACTTC | few | TRBJ2-7 | TRBD1 | 14 | TRBV27
CSVCINANTGELFF | TGCAGCGTTTGTATCAACGCGAACACCGGGGAGCTGTTTTTT | NA | TRBJ2-2 | NA | 14 | TRBV29-1
CASSIEAGNTEAFF | TGTGCCAGTAGTATAGAAGCGGGGAACACTGAAGCTTTCTTT | NA | TRBJ1-1 | NA | 14 | TRBV19
CASSKDTEAFF | TGTGCCAGCAGCAAAGACACTGAAGCTTTCTTT | NA | TRBJ1-1 | NA | 11 | TRBV21-1
CASNPGPTNYGYTF | TGTGCCAGTAATCCGGGACCCACTAACTATGGCTACACCTTC | NA | TRBJ1-2 | NA | 14 | TRBV19
CASRQGQFNYGYTF | TGTGCCAGCAGGCAAGGACAGTTTAACTATGGCTACACCTTC | NA | TRBJ1-2 | NA | 14 | TRBV5-4
CASSGDRGFIGYTF | TGTGCCAGCAGCGGGGACAGGGGTTTTATAGGCTACACCTTC | NA | TRBJ1-2 | TRBD1 | 14 | TRBV5-6
CASSDASGGAYEQFF | TGTGCCAGTAGCGACGCTAGCGGGGGGGCTTACGAGCAGTTCTTC | NA | TRBJ2-1 | TRBD2 | 15 | TRBV19
CASGWNNEKLFF | TGTGCCTCAGGATGGAATAATGAAAAACTGTTTTTT | few | TRBJ1-4 | NA | 12 | TRBV19
CSVAGLMNTEAFF | TGCAGCGTTGCCGGTCTTATGAACACTGAAGCTTTCTTT | NA | TRBJ1-1 | NA | 13 | TRBV29-1
CASSAGGMNTEAFF | TGTGCCAGTAGTGCAGGGGGTATGAACACTGAAGCTTTCTTT | NA | TRBJ1-1 | TRBD1 | 14 | TRBV19
CATHLGQLESTQYF | TGTGCCACCCACCTGGGACAGTTGGAGAGTACGCAGTATTTT | NA | TRBJ2-3 | TRBD1 | 14 | TRBV10-3
CASSGGDRGYNEQFF | TGTGCCAGCAGTGGCGGGGACAGGGGGTACAATGAGCAGTTCTTC | NA | TRBJ2-1 | TRBD1 | 15 | TRBV6-1
CASSPGGRGITEAFF | TGTGCCAGCTCACCAGGAGGGAGAGGGATAACTGAAGCTTTCTTT | NA | TRBJ1-1 | NA | 15 | TRBV18
CASRGTGGVGNEKLFF | TGCGCCAGCAGGGGGACAGGGGGCGTTGGTAATGAAAAACTGTTTTTT | NA | TRBJ1-4 | TRBD1 | 16 | TRBV10-2
CASNPGLAGDEQFF | TGTGCCAGTAACCCGGGACTAGCGGGCGATGAGCAGTTCTTC | NA | TRBJ2-1 | TRBD2 | 14 | TRBV19
CASHTDRGRNQPQHF | TGTGCCAGCCATACGGACAGGGGGCGGAATCAGCCCCAGCATTTT | once | TRBJ1-5 | TRBD1 | 15 | TRBV6-1
CASSQYDRGKGGTGELFF | TGTGCCAGCAGTCAATACGACAGGGGTAAGGGAGGCACCGGGGAGCTGTTTTTT | NA | TRBJ2-2 | TRBD1 | 18 | TRBV27
CASSPSAVEQFF | TGTGCCAGCTCACCGTCGGCGGTTGAGCAGTTCTTC | NA | TRBJ2-1 | NA | 12 | TRBV18
CASRDRINTEAFF | TGTGCCAGTAGGGACAGGATTAACACTGAAGCTTTCTTT | NA | TRBJ1-1 | TRBD1 | 13 | TRBV19